A selection of T cell receptor beta chains follows, all from one sample in a study of T cell repertoires in cytomegalovirus infection. Each CDR3 protein gets one entry after TCRdb re-called the reads with MiXCR. This table holds approximately 49,000 distinct CDR3 sequences, around 18% found once. Their antigens are not known. The sequencing used CD8+ T cells from cultured PBMCs, collected from culture after CMV antigen stimulation. All receptors derive from a human donor in good health (CMV status not recorded). Some clones in this sample may be carry-over from other donors' samples. Both conserved end residues are part of each CDR3. The D gene is left open where the match is weak. The listing skips clone size in some rows; elsewhere it reads once, few, many or a size class.

cdr3_aa: CASSESSGIGNTIYF
cdr3_nt: TGTGCCAGCAGTGAAAGTTCAGGGATAGGAAACACCATATATTTT
v_call: TRBV2
d_call: -
j_call: TRBJ1-3
clone_size: few

cdr3_aa: CASSLSSGSYEQYF
cdr3_nt: TGTGCCAGCAGTTTATCCTCTGGTAGCTACGAGCAGTACTTC
v_call: TRBV28
d_call: -
j_call: TRBJ2-7
clone_size: -

cdr3_aa: CASSYGGTEAFF
cdr3_nt: TGTGCCAGCAGTTATGGAGGGACTGAAGCTTTCTTT
v_call: TRBV6-5
d_call: -
j_call: TRBJ1-1
clone_size: -

cdr3_aa: CASSGSRSSNTEAFF
cdr3_nt: TGTGCCAGCAGTGGAAGTCGGTCCTCGAACACTGAAGCTTTCTTT
v_call: TRBV9
d_call: -
j_call: TRBJ1-1
clone_size: many

cdr3_aa: CASSSATGTGGGNTIYF
cdr3_nt: TGTGCCAGCAGCTCTGCCACCGGGACAGGGGGTGGAAACACCATATATTTT
v_call: TRBV12-3/TRBV12-4
d_call: TRBD1
j_call: TRBJ1-3
clone_size: many

cdr3_aa: CASSLIRRDEQYF
cdr3_nt: TGTGCCAGCAGCCTCATCAGGCGGGACGAGCAGTACTTC
v_call: TRBV7-2
d_call: -
j_call: TRBJ2-7
clone_size: -

cdr3_aa: CASSSQAIYSNQPQHF
cdr3_nt: TGTGCCAGCAGTTCCCAGGCTATTTATAGCAATCAGCCCCAGCATTTT
v_call: TRBV7-8
d_call: -
j_call: TRBJ1-5
clone_size: -

cdr3_aa: CSARDYGNTEAFF
cdr3_nt: TGCAGTGCTAGAGATTATGGGAACACTGAAGCTTTCTTT
v_call: TRBV20-1
d_call: -
j_call: TRBJ1-1
clone_size: many

cdr3_aa: CASSMGTGMRELFF
cdr3_nt: TGTGCCAGTAGTATGGGGACAGGGATGCGGGAGCTGTTTTTT
v_call: TRBV19
d_call: TRBD1
j_call: TRBJ2-2
clone_size: few

cdr3_aa: CASSSGQGVDEQYF
cdr3_nt: TGTGCCAGCAGCTCCGGACAGGGAGTCGACGAGCAGTACTTC
v_call: TRBV7-6
d_call: TRBD1
j_call: TRBJ2-7
clone_size: -

cdr3_aa: CASSFPPDRAGEQYF
cdr3_nt: TGTGCCAGCAGTTTCCCACCGGACAGGGCGGGGGAGCAGTACTTC
v_call: TRBV12-3/TRBV12-4
d_call: TRBD1
j_call: TRBJ2-7
clone_size: few

cdr3_aa: CDSSLDSNYGYTF
cdr3_nt: TGTGACAGCAGTTTGGACAGCAACTATGGCTACACCTTC
v_call: TRBV6-5
d_call: -
j_call: TRBJ1-2
clone_size: -

cdr3_aa: CASSLGSAASQYF
cdr3_nt: TGTGCCAGCAGCTTAGGGTCTGCCGCCTCGCAGTATTTT
v_call: TRBV7-2
d_call: -
j_call: TRBJ2-3
clone_size: -

cdr3_aa: CASTDSVLQPQHF
cdr3_nt: TGTGCCAGCACAGACAGCGTTTTGCAGCCCCAGCATTTT
v_call: TRBV6-2/TRBV6-3
d_call: -
j_call: TRBJ1-5
clone_size: -

cdr3_aa: CASRPWLDRAGELFF
cdr3_nt: TGTGCCAGCAGACCCTGGCTGGACAGGGCCGGGGAGCTGTTTTTT
v_call: TRBV12-3/TRBV12-4
d_call: TRBD1
j_call: TRBJ2-2
clone_size: once

cdr3_aa: CSARTGSGYDTQYF
cdr3_nt: TGCAGTGCTAGAACAGGGTCAGGATACGATACGCAGTATTTT
v_call: TRBV20-1
d_call: -
j_call: TRBJ2-3
clone_size: few

cdr3_aa: CASSPLASGGAEDTQYF
cdr3_nt: TGTGCCAGCAGCCCCTTAGCATCCGGGGGGGCTGAAGATACGCAGTATTTT
v_call: TRBV7-6
d_call: TRBD2
j_call: TRBJ2-3
clone_size: -

cdr3_aa: CASSYASGTRKNIQYF
cdr3_nt: TGTGCCAGCAGTTACGCGAGCGGGACTAGAAAAAACATTCAGTACTTC
v_call: TRBV6-2/TRBV6-3
d_call: TRBD2
j_call: TRBJ2-4
clone_size: few

cdr3_aa: CASSSSLGMNTEAFF
cdr3_nt: TGCGCCAGCAGCTCCTCTTTAGGCATGAACACTGAAGCTTTCTTT
v_call: TRBV5-1
d_call: -
j_call: TRBJ1-1
clone_size: -

cdr3_aa: CASSLGSEAFF
cdr3_nt: TGTGCCAGCAGCTTAGGCAGTGAAGCTTTCTTT
v_call: TRBV7-2
d_call: -
j_call: TRBJ1-1
clone_size: many

cdr3_aa: CASSLSGLGEGYTF
cdr3_nt: TGTGCCAGCAGTTTATCAGGGTTAGGAGAGGGCTACACCTTC
v_call: TRBV27
d_call: -
j_call: TRBJ1-2
clone_size: few

cdr3_aa: CAGSYSGQNDNYGYTF
cdr3_nt: TGTGCCGGCAGCTACTCCGGGCAGAACGATAACTATGGCTACACCTTC
v_call: TRBV7-8
d_call: -
j_call: TRBJ1-2
clone_size: few

cdr3_aa: CASSLQAWSEETQYF
cdr3_nt: TGTGCCAGTAGCTTACAGGCTTGGTCAGAAGAGACCCAGTACTTC
v_call: TRBV7-9
d_call: -
j_call: TRBJ2-5
clone_size: -

cdr3_aa: CASSLEQGAKTQYF
cdr3_nt: TGTGCCAGCAGCTTAGAACAGGGGGCGAAGACCCAGTACTTC
v_call: TRBV7-9
d_call: TRBD1
j_call: TRBJ2-5
clone_size: -